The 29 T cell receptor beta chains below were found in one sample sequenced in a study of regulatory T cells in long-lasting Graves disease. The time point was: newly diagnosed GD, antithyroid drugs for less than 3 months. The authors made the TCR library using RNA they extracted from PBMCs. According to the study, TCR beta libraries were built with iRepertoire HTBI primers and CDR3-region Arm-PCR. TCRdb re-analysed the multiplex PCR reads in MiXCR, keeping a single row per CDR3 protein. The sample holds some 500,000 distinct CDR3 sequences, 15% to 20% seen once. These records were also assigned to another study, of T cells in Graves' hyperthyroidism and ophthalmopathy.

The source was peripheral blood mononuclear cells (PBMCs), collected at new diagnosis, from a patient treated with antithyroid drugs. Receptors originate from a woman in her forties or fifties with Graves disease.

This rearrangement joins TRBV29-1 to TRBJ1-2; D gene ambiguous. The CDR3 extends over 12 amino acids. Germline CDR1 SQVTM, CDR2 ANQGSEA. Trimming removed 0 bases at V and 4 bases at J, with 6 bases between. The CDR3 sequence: CSVEEGIYGYTF. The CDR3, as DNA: TGCAGCGTTGAAGAGGGGATCTATGGCTACACCTTC.

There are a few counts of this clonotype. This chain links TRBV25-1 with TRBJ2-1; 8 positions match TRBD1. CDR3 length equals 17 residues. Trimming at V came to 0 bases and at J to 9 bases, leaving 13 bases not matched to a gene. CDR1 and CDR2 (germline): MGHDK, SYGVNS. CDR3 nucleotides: TGTGCCAGCAGTGAATATCCCGGGACAGGCGCTTCTGGTGAGCAGTTCTTC. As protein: CASSEYPGTGASGEQFF.

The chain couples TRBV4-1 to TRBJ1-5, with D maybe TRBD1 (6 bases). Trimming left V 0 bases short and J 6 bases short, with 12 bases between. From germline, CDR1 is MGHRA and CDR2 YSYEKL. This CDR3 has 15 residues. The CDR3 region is CASSQEGQGPQPQHF. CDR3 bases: TGCGCCAGCAGCCAAGAGGGGCAGGGGCCTCAGCCCCAGCATTTT.

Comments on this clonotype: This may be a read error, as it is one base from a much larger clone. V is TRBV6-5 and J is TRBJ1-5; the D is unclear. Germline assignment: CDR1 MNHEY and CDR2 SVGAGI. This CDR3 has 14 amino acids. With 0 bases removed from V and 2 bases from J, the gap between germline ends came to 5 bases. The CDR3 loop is CASSYSSCNQPQHF. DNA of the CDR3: TGTGCCAGCAGTTACTCGAGTTGCAATCAGCCCCAGCATTTT.

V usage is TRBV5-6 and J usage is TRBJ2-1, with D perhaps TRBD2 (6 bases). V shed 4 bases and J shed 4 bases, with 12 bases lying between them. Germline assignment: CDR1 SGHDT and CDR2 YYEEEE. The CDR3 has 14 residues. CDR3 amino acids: CASSPQRAYNEQFF. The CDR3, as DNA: TGTGCCAGCAGCCCGCAGCGGGCTTACAATGAGCAGTTCTTC.

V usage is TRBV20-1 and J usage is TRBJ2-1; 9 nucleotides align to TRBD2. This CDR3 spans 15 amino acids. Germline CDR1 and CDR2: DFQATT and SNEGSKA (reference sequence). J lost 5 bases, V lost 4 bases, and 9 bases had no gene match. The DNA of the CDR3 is TGCAGTGCTACCAGGGGCGGGAGGGATAACAATGAGCAGTTCTTC. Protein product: CSATRGGRDNNEQFF.

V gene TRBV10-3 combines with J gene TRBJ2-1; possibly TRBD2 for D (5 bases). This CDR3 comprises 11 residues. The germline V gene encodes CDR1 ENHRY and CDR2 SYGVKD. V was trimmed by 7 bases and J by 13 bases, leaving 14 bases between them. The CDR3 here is CAIKESGLQFF. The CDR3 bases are TGTGCCATCAAAGAGTCGGGGTTACAGTTCTTC.

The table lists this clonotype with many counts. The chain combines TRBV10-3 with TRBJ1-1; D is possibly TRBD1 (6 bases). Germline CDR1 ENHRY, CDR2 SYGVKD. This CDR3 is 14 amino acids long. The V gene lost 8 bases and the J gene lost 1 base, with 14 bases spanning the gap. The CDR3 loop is CAIAGAVKNTEAFF. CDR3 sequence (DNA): TGTGCCATCGCGGGGGCGGTTAAGAACACTGAAGCTTTCTTT.

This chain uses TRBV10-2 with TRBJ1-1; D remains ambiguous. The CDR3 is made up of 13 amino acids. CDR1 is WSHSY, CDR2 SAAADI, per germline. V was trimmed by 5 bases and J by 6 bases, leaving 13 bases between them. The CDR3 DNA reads TGCGCCAGCAGTCCCCAGGTTCGATCTGAAGCTTTCTTT. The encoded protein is CASSPQVRSEAFF.

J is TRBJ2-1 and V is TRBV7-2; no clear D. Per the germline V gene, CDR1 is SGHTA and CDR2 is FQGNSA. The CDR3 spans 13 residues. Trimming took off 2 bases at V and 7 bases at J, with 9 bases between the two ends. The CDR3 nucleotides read TGTGCCAGCAGCTTAACTATAGCAAATGAGCAGTTCTTC. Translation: CASSLTIANEQFF.

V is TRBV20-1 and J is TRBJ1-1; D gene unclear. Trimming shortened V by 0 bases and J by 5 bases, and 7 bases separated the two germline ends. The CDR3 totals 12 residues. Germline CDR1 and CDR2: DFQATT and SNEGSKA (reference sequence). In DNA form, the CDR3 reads TGCAGTGCTAGAGATTTTAGAACTGAAGCTTTCTTT. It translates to CSARDFRTEAFF.

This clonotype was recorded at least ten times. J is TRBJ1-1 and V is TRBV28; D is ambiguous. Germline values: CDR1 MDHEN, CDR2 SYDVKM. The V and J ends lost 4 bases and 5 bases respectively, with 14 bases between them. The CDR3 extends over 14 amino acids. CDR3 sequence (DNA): TGTGCCAGCAGTTCAGTTGGGCTTAGGACTGAAGCTTTCTTT. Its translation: CASSSVGLRTEAFF. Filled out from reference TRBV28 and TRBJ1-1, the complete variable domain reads DVKVTQSSRYLVKRTGEKVFLECVQDMDHENMFWYRQDPGLGLRLIYFSYDVKMKEKGDIPEGYSVSREKKERFSLILESASTNQTSMYLCASSSVGLRTEAFFGQGTRLTVV.

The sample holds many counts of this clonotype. CDR3 nucleotide sequence: TGCAGTGCTAGGGACAGGGTGAACACTGAAGCTTTCTTT. As protein: CSARDRVNTEAFF. V gene TRBV20-1 combines with J gene TRBJ1-1; 8 positions agree with TRBD1. The CDR3 totals 13 residues. V gave up 3 bases and J gave up 0 bases; unmatched junction bases: 0. Germline V gene data show CDR1 as DFQATT and CDR2 as SNEGSKA (reference sequence).

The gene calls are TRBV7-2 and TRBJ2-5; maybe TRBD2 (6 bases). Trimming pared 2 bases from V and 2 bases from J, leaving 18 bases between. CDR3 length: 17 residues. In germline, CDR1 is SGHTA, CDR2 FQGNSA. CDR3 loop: CASSLFAILGTQETQYF. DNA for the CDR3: TGTGCCAGCAGCTTATTTGCTATATTAGGGACTCAAGAGACCCAGTACTTC.

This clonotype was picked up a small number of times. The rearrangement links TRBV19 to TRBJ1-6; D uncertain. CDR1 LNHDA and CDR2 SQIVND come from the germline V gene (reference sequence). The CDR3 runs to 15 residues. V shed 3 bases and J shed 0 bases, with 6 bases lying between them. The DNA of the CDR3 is TGTGCCAGTAGTATTGCGAGCTCCTATAATTCACCCCTCCACTTT. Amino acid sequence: CASSIASSYNSPLHF.

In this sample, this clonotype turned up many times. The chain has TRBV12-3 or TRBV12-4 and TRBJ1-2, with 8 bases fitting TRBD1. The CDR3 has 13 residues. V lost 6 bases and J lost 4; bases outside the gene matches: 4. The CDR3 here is CASSRTGTYGYTF. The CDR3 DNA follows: TGTGCCAGCAGCAGGACAGGGACCTATGGCTACACCTTC.

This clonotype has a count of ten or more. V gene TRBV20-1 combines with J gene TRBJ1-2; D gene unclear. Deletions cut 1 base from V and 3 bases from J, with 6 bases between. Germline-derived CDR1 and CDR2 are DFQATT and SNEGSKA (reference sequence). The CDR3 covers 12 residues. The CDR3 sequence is CSARAADYGYTF. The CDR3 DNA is TGCAGTGCTAGAGCGGCAGACTATGGCTACACCTTC.

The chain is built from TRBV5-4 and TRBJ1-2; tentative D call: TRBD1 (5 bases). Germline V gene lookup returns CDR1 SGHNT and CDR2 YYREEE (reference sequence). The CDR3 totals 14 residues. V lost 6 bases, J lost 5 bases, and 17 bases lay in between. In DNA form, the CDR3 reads TGTGCCAGCACCCTCCGAAGGGGCCCATATGGCTACACCTTC. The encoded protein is CASTLRRGPYGYTF.

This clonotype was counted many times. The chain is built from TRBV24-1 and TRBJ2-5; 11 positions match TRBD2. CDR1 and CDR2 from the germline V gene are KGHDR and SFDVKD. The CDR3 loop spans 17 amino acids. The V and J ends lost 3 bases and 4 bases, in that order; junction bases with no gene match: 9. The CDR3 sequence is CATSDADKGLAVETQYF. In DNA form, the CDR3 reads TGTGCCACCAGTGATGCCGACAAGGGACTAGCGGTAGAGACCCAGTACTTC.

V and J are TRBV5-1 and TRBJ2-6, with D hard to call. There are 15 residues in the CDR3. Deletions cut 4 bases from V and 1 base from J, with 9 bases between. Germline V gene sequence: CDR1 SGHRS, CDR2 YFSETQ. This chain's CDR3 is CASSPSTSGANVLTF. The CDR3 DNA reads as TGCGCCAGCAGCCCCAGTACATCTGGGGCCAACGTCCTGACTTTC.

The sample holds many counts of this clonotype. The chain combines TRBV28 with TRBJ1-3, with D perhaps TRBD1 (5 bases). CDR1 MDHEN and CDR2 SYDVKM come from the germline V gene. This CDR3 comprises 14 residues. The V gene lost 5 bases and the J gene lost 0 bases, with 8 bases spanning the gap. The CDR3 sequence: CASSGGVSGNTIYF. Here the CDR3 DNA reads TGTGCCAGCAGTGGGGGGGTCTCTGGAAACACCATATATTTT.

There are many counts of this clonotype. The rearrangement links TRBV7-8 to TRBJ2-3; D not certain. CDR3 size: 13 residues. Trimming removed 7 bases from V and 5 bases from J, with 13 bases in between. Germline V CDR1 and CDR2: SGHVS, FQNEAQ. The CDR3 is CASTPPWGDTQYF. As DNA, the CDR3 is TGTGCCAGCACCCCCCCCTGGGGAGATACGCAGTATTTT.

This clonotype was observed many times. CDR3: CASTRPKGTLTEAFF. CDR3 nucleotide sequence: TGTGCCAGCACCCGGCCCAAAGGGACCCTCACTGAAGCTTTCTTT. This chain connects TRBV7-9 to TRBJ1-1; D perhaps matches TRBD1 (5 bases). Trimming cost V 7 bases and J 4 bases, with 19 bases left between them. The CDR3 is 15 residues long. CDR1 SEHNR and CDR2 FQNEAQ come from the germline V gene (reference sequence).

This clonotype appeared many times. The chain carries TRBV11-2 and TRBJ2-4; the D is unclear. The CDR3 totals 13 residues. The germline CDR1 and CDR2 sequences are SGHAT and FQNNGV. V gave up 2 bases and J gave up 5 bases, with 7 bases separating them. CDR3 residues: CASSLWVENIQYF. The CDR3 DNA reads TGTGCCAGCAGCTTATGGGTGGAAAACATTCAGTACTTC.

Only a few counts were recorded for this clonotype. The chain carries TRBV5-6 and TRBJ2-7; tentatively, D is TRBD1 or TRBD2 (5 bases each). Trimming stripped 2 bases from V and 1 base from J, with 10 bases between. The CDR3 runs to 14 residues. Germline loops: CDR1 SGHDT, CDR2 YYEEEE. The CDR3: CASSFYGGSYEQYF. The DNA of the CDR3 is TGTGCCAGCAGCTTTTATGGGGGTTCCTACGAGCAGTACTTC.

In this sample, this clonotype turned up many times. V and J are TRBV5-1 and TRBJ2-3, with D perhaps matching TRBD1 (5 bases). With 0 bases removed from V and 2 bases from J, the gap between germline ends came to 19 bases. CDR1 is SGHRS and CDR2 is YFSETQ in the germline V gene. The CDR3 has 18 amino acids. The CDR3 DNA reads TGCGCCAGCAGCTTGGCCGTTTCAGCAGGGTACGCCACAGATACGCAGTATTTT. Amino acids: CASSLAVSAGYATDTQYF.

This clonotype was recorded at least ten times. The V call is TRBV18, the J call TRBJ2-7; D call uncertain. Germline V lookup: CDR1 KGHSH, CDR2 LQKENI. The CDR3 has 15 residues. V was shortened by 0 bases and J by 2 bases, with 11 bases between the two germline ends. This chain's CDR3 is CASSPPIGVPYEQYF. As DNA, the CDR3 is TGTGCCAGCTCACCACCTATTGGGGTCCCCTACGAGCAGTACTTC.

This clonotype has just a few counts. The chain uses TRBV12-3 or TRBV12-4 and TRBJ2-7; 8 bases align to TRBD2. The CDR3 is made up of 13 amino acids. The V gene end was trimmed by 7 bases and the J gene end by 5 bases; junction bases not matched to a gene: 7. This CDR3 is CASTYGGGNEQYF. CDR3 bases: TGTGCCAGCACCTACGGCGGGGGGAACGAGCAGTACTTC.

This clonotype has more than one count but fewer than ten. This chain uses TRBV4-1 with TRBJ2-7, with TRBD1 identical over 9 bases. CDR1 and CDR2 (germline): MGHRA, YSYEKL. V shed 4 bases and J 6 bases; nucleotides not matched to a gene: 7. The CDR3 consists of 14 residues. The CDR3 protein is CASSPGQGRSEQYF. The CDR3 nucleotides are TGCGCCAGCAGCCCAGGACAGGGGCGTAGCGAGCAGTACTTC.